This record looks at one T cell receptor beta chain sequence and its context. The data are from a study of blood T cell repertoires in COVID-19. Study information: Acute and convalescent COVID-19 samples came from the United States, Italy and Spain.

The table came from immunoSEQ multiplex PCR; TCRdb's copy has only in-frame clones and leaves some out. In the table there are 150,000 to 200,000 clones, roughly 91% of which are singletons. Unmatched junction bases numbered 4, after V lost 8 bases and J lost 0 bases. The CDR3 length is 15 residues. Germline V CDR1 and CDR2: MNHEY, SVGAGI. The sequenced sample was peripheral blood. The chain links TRBV6-5 to TRBJ1-5; TRBD1 aligns across 10 bases. The sequence was collected from a man aged 40-55 years with active or convalescent COVID-19. Written as DNA, the CDR3 is TGTGCCAGCGGGACAGGGGATTATAGCAATCAGCCCCAGCATTTT. It is translated as CASGTGDYSNQPQHF.